This is a list of T cell receptor beta chains from one sample in a study of blood T cells in healthy people across ages. TCRdb recomputed calls from the 5' RACE reads with MiXCR, one row per CDR3 protein. The table includes approximately 800,000 distinct CDR3 sequences, roughly 25% detected once. The same specimen was also included in a second study, on T cells of mothers and their children.

Sequencing was carried out using blood. The source is a boy between 5 and 17 years old in good health. Both conserved end residues are part of each CDR3. The D gene is left open where the match is weak. Not every row has a clone size; where given, it reads once, few, many or a size class.

CDR3nt | CDR3aa | d_gene | j_gene | abundance | v_gene
TGTGCCAGTAGTTCGACCCTAACCTACGAGCAGTACTTC | CASSSTLTYEQYF | NA | TRBJ2-7 | many | TRBV19
TGCAGTGCTAGCCCCTTACTAGCGCAGTCCAGCGGATTCTACAATGAGCAGTTCTTC | CSASPLLAQSSGFYNEQFF | TRBD2 | TRBJ2-1 | NA | TRBV20-1
TGCAGCGTGGACCGGGACAGGGGGGAGACCCAGTACTTC | CSVDRDRGETQYF | TRBD1 | TRBJ2-5 | few | TRBV29-1
TGTGCCAGCAGCCCTAAAGACAGGGGGGGTCGGGAGACCCAGTACTTC | CASSPKDRGGRETQYF | TRBD1 | TRBJ2-5 | NA | TRBV7-2
TGTGCCTCCCAGGGGTTGAACACTGAAGCTTTCTTT | CASQGLNTEAFF | NA | TRBJ1-1 | few | TRBV30
TGTGCCACCAGTGGGGGTTTGGATATCACAGATACGCAGTATTTT | CATSGGLDITDTQYF | NA | TRBJ2-3 | NA | TRBV24-1
TGCAGTGCTAGCTATGAGGACGAGCAGTACTTC | CSASYEDEQYF | NA | TRBJ2-7 | NA | TRBV20-1
TGCGCCAGCAGCAGGGGTGGGGTCGCAGGGTACAATGAGCAGTTCTTC | CASSRGGVAGYNEQFF | NA | TRBJ2-1 | few | TRBV4-1
TGTGCCAGCACATCCTTGAGGGACAGGACTTCACACCTCCACTTT | CASTSLRDRTSHLHF | TRBD1 | TRBJ1-6 | NA | TRBV6-2/TRBV6-3
TGTGCCAGCAGTTCCCGTCGGAGGGGCGCGAGGGGCTACACCTTC | CASSSRRRGARGYTF | NA | TRBJ1-2 | few | TRBV6-5
TGTGCCAGCAGCCAAGATGGCGGTTGGGACACTGAAGCTTTCTTT | CASSQDGGWDTEAFF | NA | TRBJ1-1 | once | TRBV3-1
TGTGCCAGCAGTTTAAGGGGGCGGAGTGAAGCTTTCTTT | CASSLRGRSEAFF | TRBD1 | TRBJ1-1 | few | TRBV28
TGCAGTGCTAGGAGACCGGGACAGGGAGCGTATAGCAATCAGCCCCAGCATTTT | CSARRPGQGAYSNQPQHF | TRBD1 | TRBJ1-5 | NA | TRBV20-1
TGTGCCAGCAGTGTGGGACAGGGCTACCAAGAGACCCAGTACTTC | CASSVGQGYQETQYF | TRBD1 | TRBJ2-5 | few | TRBV2
TGTGCCAGCAGTCCTACAAGGGGGCGGGAGACCCAGTACTTC | CASSPTRGRETQYF | TRBD1 | TRBJ2-5 | NA | TRBV12-3/TRBV12-4
TGTGCCAGCAGATCAAAACATGAATTTACAGATACGCAGTATTTT | CASRSKHEFTDTQYF | NA | TRBJ2-3 | NA | TRBV12-3/TRBV12-4
TGTGCCAGCAGTTTATACGGGCCCACCTACGAGCAGTACTTC | CASSLYGPTYEQYF | NA | TRBJ2-7 | NA | TRBV27
TGTGCCAGCAGAGAACTAGACAGGGCCAGCGGCTATGGCTACACCTTC | CASRELDRASGYGYTF | TRBD1 | TRBJ1-2 | NA | TRBV6-5
TGTGCCATCAGTGAGTGGGAGGCGGGCACAGATACGCAGTATTTT | CAISEWEAGTDTQYF | NA | TRBJ2-3 | NA | TRBV10-3
TGTGCCAGCACTCATGGTGACCACTACGAGCAGTACTTC | CASTHGDHYEQYF | NA | TRBJ2-7 | NA | TRBV27
TGTGCCAGCATTCTTCAGGGACACCTACTAGCCAAAAACATTCAGTACTTC | CASILQGHLLAKNIQYF | NA | TRBJ2-4 | NA | TRBV27
TGTGCCATCAGTGAAGGGACAGGGGGAAGCCAGCCCCAGCATTTT | CAISEGTGGSQPQHF | TRBD1 | TRBJ1-5 | few | TRBV10-3
TGTGCCAGCAGCCCAGGACACTTCGACACAGATACGCAGTATTTT | CASSPGHFDTDTQYF | NA | TRBJ2-3 | NA | TRBV11-2
TGTGCCAGCAGCCAACGACAGGGTTTTGGCTACACCTTC | CASSQRQGFGYTF | TRBD1 | TRBJ1-2 | NA | TRBV14
TGCAGCGTTGAACTCCACGGCCACGAGCAGTACTTC | CSVELHGHEQYF | NA | TRBJ2-7 | NA | TRBV29-1
TGTGCCAGCAGCTTATTCGGGACAAAAGAGACCCAGTACTTC | CASSLFGTKETQYF | NA | TRBJ2-5 | NA | TRBV7-2
TGTGCCAGCAGCTTACGGGCGGGGAGACTGCACGAGACCCAGTACTTC | CASSLRAGRLHETQYF | NA | TRBJ2-5 | few | TRBV7-3
TGCAGCGTTGGGGGAGGGGCAACAGCACAGCAGTACTTC | CSVGGGATAQQYF | TRBD2 | TRBJ2-7 | NA | TRBV29-1
TGTGCCAGCAGCGGACAGGGAGTTTCCCAGCCCCAGCATTTT | CASSGQGVSQPQHF | TRBD1 | TRBJ1-5 | NA | TRBV28
TGTGCCAGCAGCTTGTGGCTAGCGGGGGGGCCAGATACGCAGTATTTT | CASSLWLAGGPDTQYF | TRBD2 | TRBJ2-3 | NA | TRBV5-6
TGTGCCAGCAGTTGGACTCCAGGAGCCTACGAGCAGTACTTC | CASSWTPGAYEQYF | NA | TRBJ2-7 | few | TRBV27
TGTGCCAGCACCAAACGGGGAGAGACCCAGTACTTC | CASTKRGETQYF | NA | TRBJ2-5 | NA | TRBV6-5
TGTGCCAGCAGCCCGGGGGTTTGCAATGAGCAGTTCTTC | CASSPGVCNEQFF | NA | TRBJ2-1 | NA | TRBV3-1
TGCGCCAGCAGCCAAGTCACCGGACTGACCTACGAGCAGTACTTC | CASSQVTGLTYEQYF | NA | TRBJ2-7 | few | TRBV4-1
TGTGCCATCAGTGAGTCGGTAGAGGGGGCGATGACCCAGTACTTC | CAISESVEGAMTQYF | TRBD1 | TRBJ2-5 | NA | TRBV10-3
TGTGCCAGCACCAGAGGCTCAGGGCGGGGGGAAGAGACCCAGTACTTC | CASTRGSGRGEETQYF | TRBD2 | TRBJ2-5 | NA | TRBV28
TGTGCCAGCAGCCCACAGGGGACCACTGAAGCTTTCTTT | CASSPQGTTEAFF | TRBD1 | TRBJ1-1 | NA | TRBV7-9
TGTGCCAGCAGTTACCGGGGGGCCGGTGAAGCTTTCTTT | CASSYRGAGEAFF | NA | TRBJ1-1 | NA | TRBV6-2/TRBV6-3
TGTGCCAGCAGTGGGTGGGACAGACCTTCCTACGAGCAGTACTTC | CASSGWDRPSYEQYF | TRBD1 | TRBJ2-7 | NA | TRBV2
TGCAGTGCTGTTGACCCAGGTGCTGTTCGTTCACCCCTCCACTTT | CSAVDPGAVRSPLHF | NA | TRBJ1-6 | few | TRBV20-1
TGTGCCAGCAGTTTCACAGGGCCCCGGAACACTGAAGCTTTCTTT | CASSFTGPRNTEAFF | NA | TRBJ1-1 | NA | TRBV27
TGTGCCAGCAGTTCCATGGGGTACGAGCAGGACTTC | CASSSMGYEQDF | NA | TRBJ2-7 | few | TRBV28
TGCGCCAGCAGCCAAGACTCAGGGTTTGGCTACACCTTC | CASSQDSGFGYTF | NA | TRBJ1-2 | NA | TRBV4-1
TGCAGTGCTACACAGGGGATCGGTCAGCCCCAGCATTTT | CSATQGIGQPQHF | TRBD1 | TRBJ1-5 | NA | TRBV20-1
TGTGCCAGCAGCGACGTGGGGACTGAAGCTTTCTTT | CASSDVGTEAFF | NA | TRBJ1-1 | NA | TRBV7-6
TGCAGTGCTAGTCACAGGTCGATGAACACTGAAGCTTTCTTT | CSASHRSMNTEAFF | NA | TRBJ1-1 | NA | TRBV20-1
TGCAGTGCTAGAATGCTAGCGGGAGGTTCTATCTACGAGCAGTACTTC | CSARMLAGGSIYEQYF | TRBD2 | TRBJ2-7 | NA | TRBV20-1